This T cell receptor beta chain was identified in a study of Ad26.COV2.S vaccination and SARS-CoV-2 variants. About the research overall: Trial arm assignment for the donor was COV1001 Ad26.COV2.S. Findings of the study overall: The placebo group had lower spike-specific TCR breadth than the vaccine recipients did.

The CDR3 is 15 amino acids. The ends were cut back, 0 bases at V and 4 bases at J, with 12 bases in the middle. Germline V gene sequence: CDR1 MRHNA, CDR2 SNTAGT. Repertoires were generated with immunoSEQ multiplex PCR, while TCRdb's copy carries only in-frame clones and drops some. This sample has approximately 360,000 clones, with 83% found just once. Treatment defined: over 15 received Ad26.COV2.S at low or high dose, single or two shots; a few received placebo; per-sample allocation not given. The samples date from day 63 after the first vaccine or placebo injection. In the vaccine, an Ad26 vector expressed the SARS-CoV-2 spike of the Wuhan strain. In the case of this clone: The antigen is undetermined.

The chain joins TRBV6-4 to TRBJ1-1; D perhaps matches TRBD1 (6 bases). This TCR derives from a person between 18 and 60 years old who received the Ad26.COV2.S COVID-19 vaccine or a placebo. The specimen comprised peripheral blood, sampled in a trial of Ad26.COV2.S vaccine versus placebo. As DNA, the CDR3 is TGTGCCAGCAGTGACTCGGGGGGGCGGGTCACTGAAGCTTTCTTT. Translation gives CASSDSGGRVTEAFF.